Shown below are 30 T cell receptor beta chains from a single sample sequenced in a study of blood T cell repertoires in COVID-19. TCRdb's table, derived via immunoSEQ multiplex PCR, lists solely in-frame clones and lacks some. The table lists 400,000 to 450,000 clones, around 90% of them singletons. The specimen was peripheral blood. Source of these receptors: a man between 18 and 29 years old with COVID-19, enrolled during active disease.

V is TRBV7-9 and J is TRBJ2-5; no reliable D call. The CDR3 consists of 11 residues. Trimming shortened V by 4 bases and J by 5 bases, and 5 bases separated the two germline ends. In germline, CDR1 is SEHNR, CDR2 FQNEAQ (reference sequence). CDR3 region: CASSSVETQYF. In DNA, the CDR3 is TGTGCCAGCAGCTCGGTCGAGACCCAGTACTTC.

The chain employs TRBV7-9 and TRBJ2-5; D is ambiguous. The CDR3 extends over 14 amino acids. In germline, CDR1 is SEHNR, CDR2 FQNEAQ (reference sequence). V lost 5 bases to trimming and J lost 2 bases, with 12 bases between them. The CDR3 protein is CASSAPGNQETQYF. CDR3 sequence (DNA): TGTGCCAGCAGCGCACCAGGAAATCAAGAGACCCAGTACTTC.

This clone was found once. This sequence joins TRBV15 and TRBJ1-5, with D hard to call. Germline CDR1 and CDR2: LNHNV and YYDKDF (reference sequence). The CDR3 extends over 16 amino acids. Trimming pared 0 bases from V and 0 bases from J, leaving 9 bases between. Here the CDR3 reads CATSRELIYSNQPQHF. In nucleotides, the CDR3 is TGTGCCACCAGCAGAGAATTAATTTATAGCAATCAGCCCCAGCATTTT.

The CDR3 sequence is CASSQEGQGFEQFF. CDR3 sequence (DNA): TGTGCCAGCAGCCAAGAGGGACAGGGGTTCGAGCAGTTCTTC. The chain has TRBV4-2 and TRBJ2-1, with 10 bases fitting TRBD1. Germline CDR1 LGHNA, CDR2 YNFKEQ. This CDR3 has 14 residues. With V trimmed by 0 bases and J by 10 bases, 3 bases remained unmatched.

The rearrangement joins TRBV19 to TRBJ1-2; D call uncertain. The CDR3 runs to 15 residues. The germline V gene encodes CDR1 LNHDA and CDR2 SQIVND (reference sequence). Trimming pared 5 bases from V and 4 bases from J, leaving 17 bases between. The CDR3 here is CASSPAAREGYGYTF. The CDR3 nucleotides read TGTGCCAGTAGTCCCGCCGCCCGCGAGGGCTATGGCTACACCTTC.

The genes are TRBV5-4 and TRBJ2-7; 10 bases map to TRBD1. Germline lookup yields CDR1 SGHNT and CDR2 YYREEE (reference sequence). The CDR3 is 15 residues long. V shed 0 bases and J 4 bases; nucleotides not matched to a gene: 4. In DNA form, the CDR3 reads TGTGCCAGCAGCTTGGAGGGGACAGGGGAGTACGAGCAGTACTTC. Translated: CASSLEGTGEYEQYF.

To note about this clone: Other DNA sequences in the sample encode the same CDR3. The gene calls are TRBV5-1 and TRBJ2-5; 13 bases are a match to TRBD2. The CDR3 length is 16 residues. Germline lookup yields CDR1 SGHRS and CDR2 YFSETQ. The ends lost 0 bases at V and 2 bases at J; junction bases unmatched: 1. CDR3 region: CASSLGGLAGQETQYF. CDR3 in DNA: TGCGCCAGCAGCTTGGGGGGACTAGCGGGACAAGAGACCCAGTACTTC.

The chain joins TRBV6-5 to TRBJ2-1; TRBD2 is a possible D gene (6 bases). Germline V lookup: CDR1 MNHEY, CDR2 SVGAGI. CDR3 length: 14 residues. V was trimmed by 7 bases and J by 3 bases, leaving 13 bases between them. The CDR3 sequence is CASKASGLYNEQFF. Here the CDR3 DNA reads TGTGCCAGCAAGGCTTCGGGACTCTACAATGAGCAGTTCTTC.

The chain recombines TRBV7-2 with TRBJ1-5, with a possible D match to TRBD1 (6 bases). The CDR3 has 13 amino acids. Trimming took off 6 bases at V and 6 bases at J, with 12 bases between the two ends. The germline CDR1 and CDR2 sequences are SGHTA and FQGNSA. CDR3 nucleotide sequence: TGTGCCAGCAGTCCGAGGGGGGGTCAGCCCCAGCATTTT. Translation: CASSPRGGQPQHF.

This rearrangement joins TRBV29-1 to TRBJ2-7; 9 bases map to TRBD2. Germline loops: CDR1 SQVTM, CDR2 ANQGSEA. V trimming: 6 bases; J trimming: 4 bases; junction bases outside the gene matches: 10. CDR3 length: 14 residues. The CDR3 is CSVAPGLAEYEQYF. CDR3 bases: TGCAGCGTGGCCCCGGGACTAGCTGAGTACGAGCAGTACTTC.

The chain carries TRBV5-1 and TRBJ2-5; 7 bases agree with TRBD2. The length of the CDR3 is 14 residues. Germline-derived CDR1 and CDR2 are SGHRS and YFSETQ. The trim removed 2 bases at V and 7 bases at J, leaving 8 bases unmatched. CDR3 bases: TGCGCCAGCAGCTTACTCGGACTAGATGGGACCCAGTACTTC. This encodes CASSLLGLDGTQYF.

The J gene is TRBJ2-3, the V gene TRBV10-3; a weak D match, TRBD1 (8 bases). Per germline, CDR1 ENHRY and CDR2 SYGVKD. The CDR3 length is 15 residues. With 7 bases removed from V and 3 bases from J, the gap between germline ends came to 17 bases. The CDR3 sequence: CAITQGQGGTDTQYF. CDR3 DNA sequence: TGTGCCATCACCCAAGGACAGGGAGGGACAGATACGCAGTATTTT.

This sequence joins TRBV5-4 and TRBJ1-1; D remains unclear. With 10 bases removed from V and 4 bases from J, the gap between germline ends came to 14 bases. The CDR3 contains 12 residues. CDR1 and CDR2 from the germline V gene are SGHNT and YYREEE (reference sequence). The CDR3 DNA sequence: TGTGCCGGCGAAGGGAGTGGCACTGAAGCTTTCTTT. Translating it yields CAGEGSGTEAFF.

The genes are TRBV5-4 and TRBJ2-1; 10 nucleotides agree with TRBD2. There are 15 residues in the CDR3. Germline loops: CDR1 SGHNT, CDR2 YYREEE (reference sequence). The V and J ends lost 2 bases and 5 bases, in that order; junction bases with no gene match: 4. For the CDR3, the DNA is TGTGCCAGCAGCTTCGGAGCGGGGGGGGACAATGAGCAGTTCTTC. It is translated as CASSFGAGGDNEQFF.

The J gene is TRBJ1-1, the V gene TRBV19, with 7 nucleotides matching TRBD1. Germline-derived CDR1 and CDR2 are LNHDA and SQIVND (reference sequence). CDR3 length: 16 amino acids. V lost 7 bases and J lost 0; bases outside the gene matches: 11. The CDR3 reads CASIPRGQPMNTEAFF. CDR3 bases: TGTGCCAGTATTCCTAGGGGACAGCCTATGAACACTGAAGCTTTCTTT.

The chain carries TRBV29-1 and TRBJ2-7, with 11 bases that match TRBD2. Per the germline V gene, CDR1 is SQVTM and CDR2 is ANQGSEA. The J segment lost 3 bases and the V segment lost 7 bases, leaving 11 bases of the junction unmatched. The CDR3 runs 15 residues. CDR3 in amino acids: CSAWSLAGGLYEQYF. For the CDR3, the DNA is TGCAGCGCCTGGTCCCTAGCGGGAGGACTCTACGAGCAGTACTTC.

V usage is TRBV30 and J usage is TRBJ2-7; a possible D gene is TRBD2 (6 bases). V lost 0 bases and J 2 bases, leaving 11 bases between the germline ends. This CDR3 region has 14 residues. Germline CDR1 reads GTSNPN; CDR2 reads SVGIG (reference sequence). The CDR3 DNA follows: TGTGCCTGGAGTGTACAACCGGGGGCCTACGAGCAGTACTTC. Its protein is CAWSVQPGAYEQYF.

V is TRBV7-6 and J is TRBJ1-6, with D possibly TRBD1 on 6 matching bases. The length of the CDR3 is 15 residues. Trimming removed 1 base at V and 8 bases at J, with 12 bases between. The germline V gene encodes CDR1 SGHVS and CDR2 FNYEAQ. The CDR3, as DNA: TGTGCCAGCAGCTTAGGCCAGGGGAATGATTCACCCCTCCACTTT. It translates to CASSLGQGNDSPLHF.

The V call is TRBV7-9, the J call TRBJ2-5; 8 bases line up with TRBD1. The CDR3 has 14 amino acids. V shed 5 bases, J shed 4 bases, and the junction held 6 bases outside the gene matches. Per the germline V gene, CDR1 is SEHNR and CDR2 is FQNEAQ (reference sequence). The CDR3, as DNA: TGTGCCAGCAGCAGACAGGGGAACGGAGAGACCCAGTACTTC. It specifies CASSRQGNGETQYF.

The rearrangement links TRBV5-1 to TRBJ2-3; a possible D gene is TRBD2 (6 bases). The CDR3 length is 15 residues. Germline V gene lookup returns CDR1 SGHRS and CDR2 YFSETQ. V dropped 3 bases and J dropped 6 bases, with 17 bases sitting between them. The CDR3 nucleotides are TGCGCCAGCAGCTCCGGGACTCCCCTTTCTGATACGCAGTATTTT. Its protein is CASSSGTPLSDTQYF.

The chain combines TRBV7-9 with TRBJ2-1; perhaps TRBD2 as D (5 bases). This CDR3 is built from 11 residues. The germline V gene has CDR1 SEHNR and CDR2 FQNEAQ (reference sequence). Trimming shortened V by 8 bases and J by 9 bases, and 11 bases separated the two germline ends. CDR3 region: CASRYEGEQFF. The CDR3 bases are TGTGCCAGCCGATATGAGGGTGAGCAGTTCTTC.

This CDR3 is CASSTRIGNTEAFF. The CDR3 DNA reads as TGTGCCAGCAGCACTAGGATAGGGAACACTGAAGCTTTCTTT. V and J are TRBV6-5 and TRBJ1-1, with unresolved D. The V gene lost 6 bases and the J gene lost 1 base, with 12 bases spanning the gap. Looked up from germline, CDR1 is MNHEY and CDR2 is SVGAGI. This CDR3 contains 14 residues.

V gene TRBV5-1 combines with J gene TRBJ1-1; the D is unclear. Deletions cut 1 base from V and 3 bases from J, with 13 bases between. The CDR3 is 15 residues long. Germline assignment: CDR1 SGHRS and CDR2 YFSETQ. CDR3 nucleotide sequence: TGCGCCAGCAGCTTGATGAGGGCTCGTGACACTGAAGCTTTCTTT. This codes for CASSLMRARDTEAFF.

CDR3 amino acids: CASSLGLGLAGNYEQYF. In DNA form, the CDR3 reads TGCGCCAGCAGCTTAGGCCTTGGACTAGCGGGGAACTACGAGCAGTACTTC. V is TRBV5-1 and J is TRBJ2-7; 12 bases agree with TRBD2. Germline loops: CDR1 SGHRS, CDR2 YFSETQ. The V gene end was trimmed by 2 bases and the J gene end by 3 bases; junction bases not matched to a gene: 9. The CDR3 has 17 residues.

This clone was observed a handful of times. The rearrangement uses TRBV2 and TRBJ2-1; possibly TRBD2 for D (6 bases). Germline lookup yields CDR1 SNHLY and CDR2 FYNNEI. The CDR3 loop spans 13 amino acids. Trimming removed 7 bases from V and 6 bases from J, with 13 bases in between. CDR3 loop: CASTGGMGNEQFF. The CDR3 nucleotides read TGTGCCAGCACGGGCGGGATGGGCAATGAGCAGTTCTTC.

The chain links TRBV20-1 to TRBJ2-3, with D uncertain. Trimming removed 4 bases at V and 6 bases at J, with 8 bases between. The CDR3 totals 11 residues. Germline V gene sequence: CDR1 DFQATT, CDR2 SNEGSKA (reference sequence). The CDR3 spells CSAKLGDTQYF. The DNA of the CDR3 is TGCAGTGCTAAGCTCGGGGATACGCAGTATTTT.

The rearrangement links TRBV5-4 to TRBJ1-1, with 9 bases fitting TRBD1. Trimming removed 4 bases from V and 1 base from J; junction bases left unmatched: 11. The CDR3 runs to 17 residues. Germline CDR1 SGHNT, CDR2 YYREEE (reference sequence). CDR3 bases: TGTGCCAGCAGCCGATCCGCAACAGGGGGCGAGAACACTGAAGCTTTCTTT. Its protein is CASSRSATGGENTEAFF.

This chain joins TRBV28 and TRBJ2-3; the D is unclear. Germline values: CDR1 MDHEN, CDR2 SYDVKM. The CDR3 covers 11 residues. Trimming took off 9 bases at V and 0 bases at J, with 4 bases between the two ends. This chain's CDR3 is CASSSTDTQYF. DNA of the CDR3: TGTGCCAGTTCTAGCACAGATACGCAGTATTTT.

The DNA of the CDR3 is TGTGCCAGCAGCGGGGACAGCATGAACACTGAAGCTTTCTTT. This encodes CASSGDSMNTEAFF. The chain combines TRBV5-4 with TRBJ1-1; TRBD1 matches at 7 bases. The CDR3 covers 14 residues. From germline, CDR1 is SGHNT and CDR2 YYREEE (reference sequence). V was clipped by 4 bases and J by 0 bases; unmatched bases: 3. Filled out from reference TRBV5-4 and TRBJ1-1, the complete variable domain reads ETGVTQSPTHLIKTRGQQVTLRCSSQSGHNTVSWYQQALGQGPQFIFQYYREEENGRGNFPPRFSGLQFPNYSSELNVNALELDDSALYLCASSGDSMNTEAFFGQGTRLTVV.

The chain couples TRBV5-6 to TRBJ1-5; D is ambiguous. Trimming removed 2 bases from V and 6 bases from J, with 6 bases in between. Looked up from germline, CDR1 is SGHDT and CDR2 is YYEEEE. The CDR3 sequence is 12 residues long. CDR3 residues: CASSLRAQPQHF. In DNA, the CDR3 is TGTGCCAGCAGCTTACGAGCTCAGCCCCAGCATTTT.